This is a list of T cell receptor beta chains from one sample in a study of Ad26.COV2.S vaccination and SARS-CoV-2 variants. The method was immunoSEQ multiplex PCR; TCRdb's version includes in-frame clones alone and lacks a portion of them. The sample lists about 400,000 clones; about 83% were seen once. Source: peripheral blood, taken in a trial of Ad26.COV2.S vaccine versus placebo. The receptor source for this set is a person between 18 and 60 years old who received the Ad26.COV2.S COVID-19 vaccine or a placebo. Both conserved end residues are part of each CDR3. A D gene is named only where the DNA matches it firmly. Only part of the rows carry a size: once, few, many, or a class if the clone is expanded.

size	D	V	J	CDR3	DNA
-	-	TRBV12-3/TRBV12-4	TRBJ1-2	CASSSGPERYTF	TGTGCCAGCAGTTCCGGACCCGAACGCTACACCTTC
-	TRBD2	TRBV18	TRBJ2-7	CASSQGASGLYEQYF	TGTGCCAGCTCACAGGGAGCTAGCGGGCTCTACGAGCAGTACTTC
-	-	TRBV27	TRBJ1-5	CASISAGRNQPQHF	TGTGCCAGCATCTCGGCAGGGCGCAATCAGCCCCAGCATTTT
-	-	TRBV2	TRBJ2-7	CASSEGGTLEGQYF	TGTGCCAGCAGTGAAGGGGGGACTTTGGAGGGGCAGTACTTC
-	-	TRBV19	TRBJ1-1	CASSGTVNTEAFF	TGTGCCAGCTCCGGGACGGTAAACACTGAAGCTTTCTTT
-	-	TRBV5-4	TRBJ1-1	CASSLRSGMNTEAFF	TGTGCCAGCAGCTTGCGGTCTGGGATGAACACTGAAGCTTTCTTT
few	-	TRBV9	TRBJ1-2	CASSVGVRTVNYGYTF	TGTGCCAGCAGCGTAGGGGTGAGAACCGTCAACTATGGCTACACCTTC
once	-	TRBV7-9	TRBJ2-7	CASSRESVSSYEQYF	TGTGCCAGCAGCCGCGAAAGTGTAAGTTCCTACGAGCAGTACTTC
-	-	TRBV4-3	TRBJ1-3	CASSQGGYGNTIYF	TGCGCCAGCAGCCAGGGGGGCTATGGAAACACCATATATTTT
once	-	TRBV6-5	TRBJ2-7	CASRVGIPSYEQYF	TGTGCCAGCAGGGTGGGAATTCCTTCCTACGAGCAGTACTTC
-	-	TRBV12-3/TRBV12-4	TRBJ2-3	CASSHNEVTQYF	TGTGCCAGCAGCCACAACGAGGTTACGCAGTATTTT
-	-	TRBV28	TRBJ1-1	CASTPWGETEAFF	TGTGCCAGCACCCCTTGGGGGGAAACTGAAGCTTTCTTT
few	-	TRBV9	TRBJ1-3	CASSGPTGPGNTIYF	TGTGCCAGCAGCGGCCCCACAGGACCTGGAAACACCATATATTTT
-	TRBD2	TRBV9	TRBJ2-5	CASSARLAGGGETQYF	TGTGCCAGCAGCGCCCGACTAGCGGGAGGCGGAGAGACCCAGTACTTC
-	-	TRBV6-6	TRBJ1-2	CASSPIVGLYGYTF	TGTGCCAGCAGCCCGATCGTGGGTTTGTATGGCTACACCTTC
-	-	TRBV5-4	TRBJ2-7	CASSLALGVGEQYF	TGTGCCAGCAGCTTGGCACTAGGGGTAGGGGAGCAGTACTTC
-	-	TRBV6-5	TRBJ1-5	CASSYDSSNQPQHF	TGTGCCAGCAGTTACGACAGCAGCAATCAGCCCCAGCATTTT
-	-	TRBV5-1	TRBJ1-1	CASSFMGADTEAFF	TGCGCCAGCAGCTTTATGGGCGCGGACACTGAAGCTTTCTTT
-	TRBD1	TRBV11-2	TRBJ2-7	CASSLGGTGGYEQYF	TGTGCCAGCAGCTTAGGGGGGACAGGGGGCTACGAGCAGTACTTC
-	-	TRBV4-1	TRBJ1-3	CASSRTPPTSAGNTIYF	TGCGCCAGCAGCCGCACACCCCCCACCTCCGCTGGAAACACCATATATTTT
-	TRBD2	TRBV4-3	TRBJ2-2	CASSQDWTSVYGELFF	TGCGCCAGCAGCCAAGATTGGACTAGCGTCTACGGGGAGCTGTTTTTT
-	-	TRBV15	TRBJ1-4	CATNPSGPSEKLFF	TGTGCCACCAACCCGAGTGGACCCTCAGAAAAACTGTTTTTT
-	TRBD1	TRBV7-2	TRBJ2-7	CASSLYPDRASYSYEQYF	TGTGCCAGCAGCTTATACCCGGACAGGGCCTCGTACTCCTACGAGCAGTACTTC
-	TRBD2	TRBV20-1	TRBJ2-3	CSASWSGRGDTQYF	TGCAGTGCTAGTTGGAGCGGGAGAGGAGATACGCAGTATTTT
-	-	TRBV23-1	TRBJ1-1	CASSLQTSDIPSNTEAFF	TGCGCCAGCAGTCTCCAAACGTCTGACATTCCCTCAAACACTGAAGCTTTCTTT